The 15 T cell receptor beta chains given below trace back to one sample, sequenced in a study of shared clonotypes between healthy human individuals. Naive CD8 cells lacked CD45RO and underwent positive selection for CCR7, leaving out terminally differentiated effector memory CD45RA+ cells. Libraries were prepared by immunoSEQ multiplex PCR; TCRdb keeps only in-frame clonotypes and omits some of them. Here the sample spans hundreds of thousands of clones, about 95% being singletons. Specimen: naive CD8+ T cells sorted from blood. The receptors were sampled from a woman aged 25 to 39 in good health.

The rearrangement joins TRBV5-1 to TRBJ2-5; 10 bases line up with TRBD2. CDR1 is SGHRS, CDR2 YFSETQ, per germline. V lost 0 bases to trimming and J lost 4 bases; unmatched junction nucleotides: 3. The CDR3 has 15 residues. The chain's CDR3 is CASSLASGGPETQYF. CDR3 nucleotide sequence: TGCGCCAGCAGCTTGGCTAGCGGGGGCCCAGAGACCCAGTACTTC.

This rearrangement joins TRBV29-1 to TRBJ2-7; D unclear. The CDR3 covers 12 residues. The germline V gene encodes CDR1 SQVTM and CDR2 ANQGSEA. V was clipped by 5 bases and J by 1 base, with 9 bases between them. CDR3 bases: TGCAGCGTTCTATCAGAATCCTACGAGCAGTACTTC. Its translation is CSVLSESYEQYF.

V gene TRBV4-1 combines with J gene TRBJ2-7; the D gene is possibly TRBD1 (6 bases). Germline loops: CDR1 MGHRA, CDR2 YSYEKL. This CDR3 spans 15 amino acids. V was cut by 3 bases and J by 4 bases, with 16 bases left in between. CDR3: CASSHEPGQTYEQYF. The CDR3 DNA follows: TGCGCCAGCAGCCATGAACCCGGACAGACTTACGAGCAGTACTTC.

The V call is TRBV6-5, the J call TRBJ2-7; D ambiguous. Germline assignment: CDR1 MNHEY and CDR2 SVGAGI. Trimming took 6 bases from V and 3 from J, leaving 12 bases between them. The length of the CDR3 is 13 residues. CDR3 coding DNA: TGTGCCAGCAGCTACGAACAGAGCTACGAGCAGTACTTC. Translating gives CASSYEQSYEQYF.

As to this clone: Other nucleotide sequences in the sample specify the same CDR3. The CDR3 protein is CASRGTGGSYEQYF. CDR3 coding DNA: TGTGCCAGCAGGGGGACAGGGGGTTCCTACGAGCAGTACTTC. The rearrangement joins TRBV28 to TRBJ2-7; TRBD1 matches at 11 bases. CDR1 and CDR2 from the germline V gene are MDHEN and SYDVKM. V was clipped by 6 bases and J by 1 base; unmatched bases: 2. This CDR3 has 14 residues.

The chain is built from TRBV7-2 and TRBJ2-4; 11 bases fit TRBD1. V gave up 4 bases and J gave up 6 bases; unmatched junction bases: 5. Germline V lookup: CDR1 SGHTA, CDR2 FQGNSA. The CDR3 has 15 residues. CDR3 coding DNA: TGTGCCAGCAGCTACGGGACAGGGGGATCAAACATTCAGTACTTC. This codes for CASSYGTGGSNIQYF.

This clone was counted once. The V gene is TRBV7-8, the J gene TRBJ1-5, with D perhaps matching TRBD1 (5 bases). The germline V gene has CDR1 SGHVS and CDR2 FQNEAQ. CDR3 length: 15 residues. V was pared by 5 bases and J by 6 bases, with 17 bases between. The CDR3 DNA follows: TGTGCCAGCAGCCCGGCCGGCAGGGAGGGTCAGCCCCAGCATTTT. It specifies CASSPAGREGQPQHF.

This CDR3 is CSVWIGGRADTQYF. The CDR3 DNA is TGCAGCGTTTGGATAGGGGGCAGGGCAGATACGCAGTATTTT. The V call is TRBV29-1, the J call TRBJ2-3, with TRBD1 identical over 7 bases. CDR1 SQVTM and CDR2 ANQGSEA come from the germline V gene. The CDR3 sequence is 14 residues long. V lost 5 bases to trimming and J lost 4 bases; unmatched junction nucleotides: 9.

J is TRBJ2-7 and V is TRBV13; 9 nucleotides match TRBD1. Germline V gives CDR1 PRHDT, CDR2 FYEKMQ (reference sequence). This CDR3 comprises 14 residues. With V trimmed by 3 bases and J by 3 bases, 3 bases remained unmatched. The CDR3 loop reads CASSFGTGFYEQYF. CDR3 DNA sequence: TGTGCCAGCAGCTTCGGGACAGGGTTCTACGAGCAGTACTTC.

On this clone: One junction end disagrees with the germline gene, perhaps due to a read error. The V gene is TRBV14, the J gene TRBJ1-5, with D unresolved. There are 16 residues in the CDR3. Germline CDR1 SGHDN, CDR2 FVKESK. DNA of the CDR3: TGTGCCAGCAGCCCACCCACACCTGGAGAGAATCGGCCCCAGCATTTT. Protein: CASSPPTPGENRPQHF.

The rearrangement links TRBV29-1 to TRBJ1-2; no reliable D call. V was pared by 4 bases and J by 12 bases, with 18 bases between. The CDR3 length is 12 residues. Germline CDR1 is SQVTM and CDR2 is ANQGSEA. This CDR3 reads CSVGSSWAADTF. The CDR3 coding sequence is TGCAGCGTTGGGAGCAGTTGGGCGGCGGACACCTTC.

The chain is built from TRBV4-1 and TRBJ1-1, with D unresolved. Germline CDR1 is MGHRA and CDR2 is YSYEKL. The CDR3 is 16 residues long. V lost 1 base, J lost 1 base, and 13 bases lay in between. DNA for the CDR3: TGCGCCAGCAGCCAAGGGGCAGGTAATCCGAACACTGAAGCTTTCTTT. It translates to CASSQGAGNPNTEAFF.

The CDR3 DNA follows: TGTGCCAGCAGTTTATGGGCTAGCGGGAGGGTAAGGAGAGATGAGCAGTTCTTC. It translates to CASSLWASGRVRRDEQFF. The rearrangement uses TRBV28 and TRBJ2-1; 12 bases are a match to TRBD2. V shed 0 bases, J shed 8 bases, and the junction held 11 bases outside the gene matches. The CDR3 has 18 amino acids. Germline V gene lookup returns CDR1 MDHEN and CDR2 SYDVKM.

This chain uses TRBV7-8 with TRBJ2-2; D ambiguous. Germline V lookup: CDR1 SGHVS, CDR2 FQNEAQ. Trimming stripped 5 bases from V and 4 bases from J, with 14 bases between. The CDR3 consists of 15 residues. CDR3 residues: CASSPTPGPTGELFF. CDR3 nucleotide sequence: TGTGCCAGCAGCCCGACCCCGGGCCCCACCGGGGAGCTGTTTTTT.

The J gene is TRBJ2-3, the V gene TRBV19, with 9 bases matching TRBD2. V dropped 3 bases and J dropped 4; count of bases not matched to a gene: 5. This CDR3 is 15 amino acids long. CDR1 and CDR2 (germline): LNHDA, SQIVND (reference sequence). CDR3 DNA sequence: TGTGCCAGTAGTATTCTAGCGGGGTTCGCAGATACGCAGTATTTT. It codes for CASSILAGFADTQYF.